What follows are 16 T cell receptor beta chains derived from one specimen sequenced in a study of blood T cell repertoires in COVID-19. Sequenced by immunoSEQ multiplex PCR; TCRdb stores in-frame clones only, minus some. This table holds 250,000 to 350,000 clones, about 88% found once. The sequenced sample consisted of peripheral blood. Source of these receptors: a woman aged 25 to 39 with COVID-19, enrolled during active disease.

The chain is built from TRBV19 and TRBJ2-4; unclear D gene. Germline CDR1 reads LNHDA; CDR2 reads SQIVND (reference sequence). The V gene lost 3 bases and the J gene lost 9 bases, with 12 bases spanning the gap. CDR3 length: 13 residues. The CDR3 loop reads CASSISELSIQYF. The CDR3 coding sequence is TGTGCCAGTAGTATTTCCGAACTGAGCATTCAGTACTTC.

The V call is TRBV28, the J call TRBJ2-3; weak D call: TRBD2 (5 bases). Trimming took off 5 bases at V and 4 bases at J, with 13 bases between the two ends. CDR1 is MDHEN, CDR2 SYDVKM, per germline. The CDR3 consists of 14 residues. The CDR3 is CASSLDLIPDTQYF. The CDR3 region has the DNA TGTGCCAGCAGTCTGGACTTAATCCCAGATACGCAGTATTTT.

The chain is built from TRBV2 and TRBJ1-6; 7 nucleotides align to TRBD1. CDR3 length equals 15 residues. V shed 6 bases and J 6 bases; nucleotides not matched to a gene: 8. CDR1 is SNHLY, CDR2 FYNNEI, per germline. CDR3 sequence (DNA): TGTGCCAGCAGAGCCCTGACAGGGACTAATTCACCCCTCCACTTT. This gives the protein CASRALTGTNSPLHF. Complete variable domain (other parts from reference TRBV2 and TRBJ1-6): EPEVTQTPSHQVTQMGQEVILRCVPISNHLYFYWYRQILGQKVEFLVSFYNNEISEKSEIFDDQFSVERPDGSNFTLKIRSTKLEDSAMYFCASRALTGTNSPLHFGNGTRLTVT.

The rearrangement links TRBV5-1 to TRBJ2-3, with D tentatively TRBD2 (5 bases). V lost 2 bases and J lost 2, with 12 bases in between. This CDR3 comprises 15 residues. Germline lookup yields CDR1 SGHRS and CDR2 YFSETQ. This CDR3 reads CASSFRAGLTDTQYF. CDR3 bases: TGCGCCAGCAGCTTTCGGGCGGGCCTCACAGATACGCAGTATTTT. Complete variable domain (other parts from reference TRBV5-1 and TRBJ2-3): KAGVTQTPRYLIKTRGQQVTLSCSPISGHRSVSWYQQTPGQGLQFLFEYFSETQRNKGNFPGRFSGRQFSNSRSEMNVSTLELGDSALYLCASSFRAGLTDTQYFGPGTRLTVL.

The chain has TRBV29-1 and TRBJ2-7, with TRBD2 matching over 9 bases. Unmatched junction bases numbered 8, after V lost 7 bases and J lost 4 bases. The CDR3 runs 13 residues. Germline CDR1 reads SQVTM; CDR2 reads ANQGSEA. The CDR3 reads CSALDSGSYEQYF. CDR3 nucleotide sequence: TGCAGCGCCCTGGATAGCGGGAGTTACGAGCAGTACTTC.

This chain uses TRBV30 with TRBJ2-7; TRBD1 matches 10 bases. J lost 3 bases, V lost 6 bases, and 8 bases had no gene match. CDR3 size: 14 residues. Germline CDR1 GTSNPN, CDR2 SVGIG (reference sequence). Written as DNA, the CDR3 is TGTGCCTGTAAACCCGGGACAGGGGTCTACGAGCAGTACTTC. It specifies CACKPGTGVYEQYF. Combining the CDR3 with reference TRBV30 and TRBJ2-7 gives the whole variable domain SQTIHQWPATLVQPVGSPLSLECTVEGTSNPNLYWYRQAAGRGLQLLFYSVGIGQISSEVPQNLSASRPQDRQFILSSKKLLLSDSGFYLCACKPGTGVYEQYFGPGTRLTVT.

V and J are TRBV4-1 and TRBJ2-3; the match to TRBD2 covers 10 bases. Trimming cost V 4 bases and J 2 bases; bases outside gene matches: 6. This CDR3 is 16 amino acids long. Germline-derived CDR1 and CDR2 are MGHRA and YSYEKL. The CDR3 DNA reads as TGCGCCAGCAGCCTGGCGAGCGGGAGGGCCACAGATACGCAGTATTTT. As protein: CASSLASGRATDTQYF.

V and J are TRBV5-1 and TRBJ1-1; TRBD1 might be the D (5 bases). Germline values: CDR1 SGHRS, CDR2 YFSETQ. Trimming left V 4 bases short and J 5 bases short, with 15 bases between. The CDR3 spans 14 residues. CDR3 region: CASSPGTGGTEAFF. In nucleotides, the CDR3 is TGCGCCAGCAGCCCAGGGACGGGGGGGACTGAAGCTTTCTTT. The full variable domain, with the rest looked up from reference TRBV5-1 and TRBJ1-1, is KAGVTQTPRYLIKTRGQQVTLSCSPISGHRSVSWYQQTPGQGLQFLFEYFSETQRNKGNFPGRFSGRQFSNSRSEMNVSTLELGDSALYLCASSPGTGGTEAFFGQGTRLTVV.

The chain carries TRBV6-5 and TRBJ1-1, with D possibly TRBD1 on 5 matching bases. V was pared by 2 bases and J by 4 bases, with 11 bases between. CDR1 and CDR2 from the germline V gene are MNHEY and SVGAGI. The length of the CDR3 is 14 residues. The CDR3 sequence: CASSYVGGGTEAFF. For the CDR3, the DNA is TGTGCCAGCAGTTACGTCGGGGGAGGCACTGAAGCTTTCTTT.

The chain is built from TRBV19 and TRBJ1-5; 8 nucleotides line up with TRBD1. The CDR3 is 16 residues long. Trimming at V came to 2 bases and at J to 6 bases, leaving 9 bases not matched to a gene. The germline V gene encodes CDR1 LNHDA and CDR2 SQIVND (reference sequence). The CDR3 reads CASSIRGQGSGQPQHF. The CDR3 DNA reads as TGTGCCAGTAGTATAAGAGGACAGGGTAGTGGTCAGCCCCAGCATTTT.

CDR3 region: CASRTENQPQHF. The CDR3 DNA sequence: TGCGCCAGCAGGACAGAAAATCAGCCCCAGCATTTT. The gene calls are TRBV10-1 and TRBJ1-5, with a tentative D call TRBD1 (5 bases). The CDR3 contains 12 residues. CDR1 is WNHNN and CDR2 is SYGVQD in the germline V gene (reference sequence). Between the trimmed V and J ends, which lost 6 bases and 4 bases, there was a span of 7 bases.

The chain links TRBV15 to TRBJ1-6; tentatively, D is TRBD1 (5 bases). The CDR3 covers 14 residues. The germline V gene encodes CDR1 LNHNV and CDR2 YYDKDF (reference sequence). The V and J ends lost 5 bases and 5 bases respectively, with 10 bases between them. The CDR3 nucleotides read TGTGCCACCAGCCAAGGGGCGGATAATTCACCCCTCCACTTT. Translating it yields CATSQGADNSPLHF.

The V call is TRBV3-1 (or the pseudogene TRBV3-2), the J call TRBJ2-1, with 15 bases that match TRBD2. There are 18 residues in the CDR3. With V trimmed by 0 bases and J by 7 bases, 7 bases remained unmatched. Germline-derived CDR1 and CDR2 are LGHDT and YNNKEL (reference sequence). Here the CDR3 DNA reads TGTGCCAGCAGCCAAGATCAGGGACTAGCGGGAGGTGTGAATGAGCAGTTCTTC. This gives the protein CASSQDQGLAGGVNEQFF.

This clone occurred a few times. The chain combines TRBV27 with TRBJ1-1; D may be TRBD1 (6 bases). Per germline, CDR1 MNHEY and CDR2 SMNVEV (reference sequence). V was cut by 6 bases and J by 4 bases, with 9 bases left in between. This CDR3 is built from 12 residues. The chain's CDR3 is CASRRGGTEAFF. The CDR3 nucleotides are TGTGCCAGCAGAAGGGGGGGCACTGAAGCTTTCTTT.

This chain joins TRBV6-5 and TRBJ1-2, with a tentative D call TRBD1 (6 bases). The CDR3 totals 15 residues. V was shortened by 4 bases and J by 5 bases, with 17 bases between the two germline ends. Germline V gene lookup returns CDR1 MNHEY and CDR2 SVGAGI. The CDR3 DNA reads as TGTGCCAGCAGTTCTAGGGGAGGGGGTAGATATGGCTACACCTTC. Its protein product is CASSSRGGGRYGYTF.

The chain has TRBV14 and TRBJ2-2; D may be TRBD2 (5 bases). CDR3 length: 17 residues. V gave up 4 bases and J gave up 2 bases, with 17 bases separating them. Germline assignment: CDR1 SGHDN and CDR2 FVKESK. The CDR3 DNA reads as TGTGCCAGCAGCCTGTCGATTGGCGGGTTTAACACCGGGGAGCTGTTTTTT. Translated, it gives CASSLSIGGFNTGELFF. The variable domain in full, completed from reference TRBV14 and TRBJ2-2, reads EAGVTQFPSHSVIEKGQTVTLRCDPISGHDNLYWYRRVMGKEIKFLLHFVKESKQDESGMPNNRFLAERTGGTYSTLKVQPAELEDSGVYFCASSLSIGGFNTGELFFGEGSRLTVL.